This passage covers 23 T cell receptor beta chains from one sample sequenced in a study of cytomegalovirus exposure and HLA in healthy donors. PCR primers comprised 60 Vbeta and 13 Jbeta primers. TCRdb keeps only in-frame clones here, not all; method: immunoSEQ multiplex PCR. The sample data list about 40,000 clones. The specimen sequenced was PBMCs. These receptors were collected from a male donor in good health and CMV-seronegative.

This chain connects TRBV4-2 to TRBJ2-5; TRBD2 is a possible D gene (5 bases). CDR1 is LGHNA and CDR2 is YNFKEQ in the germline V gene. The CDR3 runs 13 residues. V lost 0 bases, J lost 4 bases, and 6 bases lay in between. The CDR3 spells CASSQDRGETQYF. CDR3 nucleotides: TGTGCCAGCAGCCAAGATCGGGGAGAGACCCAGTACTTC.

This chain joins TRBV7-6 and TRBJ1-5, with 8 bases aligning to TRBD1. This CDR3 has 14 residues. Per the germline V gene, CDR1 is SGHVS and CDR2 is FNYEAQ. With V trimmed by 5 bases and J by 4 bases, 4 bases remained unmatched. The CDR3 bases are TGTGCCAGCAGCCCCGGACAGGGAAATCAGCCCCAGCATTTT. As protein: CASSPGQGNQPQHF. The full variable domain, in which reference TRBV7-6 and TRBJ1-5 provide the parts outside the CDR3, is GAGVSQSPRYKVTKRGQDVALRCDPISGHVSLYWYRQALGQGPEFLTYFNYEAQQDKSGLPNDRFSAERPEGSISTLTIQRTEQRDSAMYRCASSPGQGNQPQHFGDGTRLSIL.

V usage is TRBV11-3 and J usage is TRBJ2-3; 10 nucleotides agree with TRBD1. The CDR3 runs to 15 residues. Per the germline V gene, CDR1 is SGHNT and CDR2 is YENEEA. V was pared by 6 bases and J by 4 bases, with 7 bases of the junction left unmatched. CDR3 loop: CASSLDRGLADTQYF. Written as DNA, the CDR3 is TGTGCCAGCAGTTTGGACAGGGGGTTAGCAGATACGCAGTATTTT.

The gene calls are TRBV5-8 and TRBJ2-1; D remains ambiguous. The CDR3 spans 12 residues. From germline, CDR1 is SGHTS and CDR2 YDEGEE. Trimming stripped 2 bases from V and 15 bases from J, with 15 bases between. CDR3 protein: CASSFYSGNPFF. In DNA form, the CDR3 reads TGTGCCAGCAGCTTTTATTCGGGTAATCCGTTCTTC.

V and J are TRBV4-2 and TRBJ2-5; 9 positions agree with TRBD1. Germline V gene data show CDR1 as LGHNA and CDR2 as YNFKEQ. V was clipped by 8 bases and J by 3 bases; unmatched bases: 10. The CDR3 has 15 residues. In nucleotides, the CDR3 is TGTGCCAGCTCTCCGGACAGGGGAAACGAAGAGACCCAGTACTTC. Translated, it gives CASSPDRGNEETQYF.

By frequency, this clone is medium-sized. V gene TRBV6-1 combines with J gene TRBJ1-1; TRBD1 aligns across 7 bases. The CDR3 covers 15 residues. Trimming at V came to 10 bases and at J to 0 bases, leaving 11 bases not matched to a gene. Germline assignment: CDR1 MNHNS and CDR2 SASEGT. The CDR3 loop reads CANGKADRLNTEAFF. CDR3 DNA sequence: TGTGCCAACGGGAAAGCGGACAGGTTGAACACTGAAGCTTTCTTT.

This rearrangement joins TRBV7-9 to TRBJ2-5, with D unclear. The end of the DNA is better explained by TRBJ2-7, so the J call may be wrong. The CDR3 is made up of 13 amino acids. CDR1 and CDR2 from the germline V gene are SEHNR and FQNEAQ (reference sequence). The DNA of the CDR3 is TGTGCCAGCAGCTGCGAGGCCACCTACGAGCAGTACTTC. It is translated as CASSCEATYEQYF.

CDR3 loop: CASSYLEVETQYF. In nucleotides, the CDR3 is TGTGCCAGCAGTTACCTGGAGGTAGAGACCCAGTACTTC. V usage is TRBV6-6 and J usage is TRBJ2-5; the D gene is possibly TRBD2 (5 bases). Trimming stripped 2 bases from V and 4 bases from J, with 8 bases between. In germline, CDR1 is MNHNY, CDR2 SVGAGI (reference sequence). The CDR3 consists of 13 residues.

The chain combines TRBV27 with TRBJ1-4, with 7 bases that match TRBD1. This CDR3 contains 15 residues. The V gene end was trimmed by 2 bases and the J gene end by 5 bases; junction bases not matched to a gene: 5. Germline CDR1 is MNHEY and CDR2 is SMNVEV (reference sequence). The CDR3 here is CASSLMGQPNEKLFF. CDR3 DNA: TGTGCCAGCAGTTTAATGGGACAGCCAAATGAAAAACTGTTTTTT.

This chain connects TRBV5-1 to TRBJ1-4, with a possible D match to TRBD1 (6 bases). In germline, CDR1 is SGHRS, CDR2 YFSETQ. The V end lost 0 bases, the J end lost 4 bases, and 19 bases lay between the germline ends. This CDR3 has 18 residues. The CDR3: CASSLVGQSLPLNEKLFF. The CDR3 DNA sequence: TGCGCCAGCAGCTTGGTCGGACAGTCCCTCCCCCTTAATGAAAAACTGTTTTTT.

The rearrangement links TRBV5-1 to TRBJ1-1, with TRBD1 matching 8 bases. V gave up 4 bases and J gave up 7 bases; unmatched junction bases: 9. The germline V gene has CDR1 SGHRS and CDR2 YFSETQ. There are 14 residues in the CDR3. The CDR3: CASSQGQGVGEAFF. CDR3 in DNA: TGCGCCAGCAGCCAAGGACAGGGTGTAGGTGAAGCTTTCTTT. Using reference TRBV5-1 and TRBJ1-1 for the parts outside the CDR3, the full variable domain is KAGVTQTPRYLIKTRGQQVTLSCSPISGHRSVSWYQQTPGQGLQFLFEYFSETQRNKGNFPGRFSGRQFSNSRSEMNVSTLELGDSALYLCASSQGQGVGEAFFGQGTRLTVV.

The chain employs TRBV9 and TRBJ1-3; 7 bases are a match to TRBD1. Germline V gives CDR1 SGDLS, CDR2 YYNGEE. With 4 bases clipped from V and 0 bases from J, the junction kept 7 bases outside the gene matches. The CDR3 spans 16 residues. The CDR3 region has the DNA TGTGCCAGCAGCCCGGGACAGCTAAGCTCTGGAAACACCATATATTTT. Amino acid sequence: CASSPGQLSSGNTIYF.

The rearrangement links TRBV30 to TRBJ2-7, with 8 nucleotides matching TRBD1. The CDR3 sequence is 14 residues long. The V and J ends lost 6 bases and 5 bases, in that order; junction bases with no gene match: 12. The germline V gene has CDR1 GTSNPN and CDR2 SVGIG (reference sequence). This CDR3 reads CACSHGQGIHEQYF. CDR3 coding DNA: TGTGCCTGCTCGCACGGACAGGGCATCCACGAGCAGTACTTC.

The chain employs TRBV6-1 and TRBJ2-7; D is possibly TRBD2 (5 bases). The germline gives CDR1 MNHNS, CDR2 SASEGT. V dropped 2 bases and J dropped 4 bases, with 9 bases sitting between them. CDR3 length: 13 residues. In DNA, the CDR3 is TGTGCCAGCAGTGAATCGTCGGGGTACGAGCAGTACTTC. It translates to CASSESSGYEQYF.

This sequence joins TRBV4-1 and TRBJ1-2; 12 bases match TRBD1. V trimming: 0 bases; J trimming: 8 bases; junction bases outside the gene matches: 10. This CDR3 is built from 17 residues. Germline V gene data show CDR1 as MGHRA and CDR2 as YSYEKL. CDR3 coding DNA: TGCGCCAGCAGCCAAGACCACTCGGGACAGGGGGCCGGCGGCTACACCTTC. Protein: CASSQDHSGQGAGGYTF.

The chain has TRBV5-1 and TRBJ2-7; 7 bases fit TRBD1. CDR3 length: 15 amino acids. V lost 3 bases and J lost 1; bases outside the gene matches: 7. CDR1 and CDR2 from the germline V gene are SGHRS and YFSETQ. CDR3 protein: CASSSNRDSSYEQYF. For the CDR3, the DNA is TGCGCCAGCAGCTCAAACCGGGACAGTTCCTACGAGCAGTACTTC. The full variable domain, completed using reference TRBV5-1 and TRBJ2-7, is KAGVTQTPRYLIKTRGQQVTLSCSPISGHRSVSWYQQTPGQGLQFLFEYFSETQRNKGNFPGRFSGRQFSNSRSEMNVSTLELGDSALYLCASSSNRDSSYEQYFGPGTRLTVT.

The chain links TRBV28 to TRBJ2-1; D unresolved. The CDR3 is made up of 12 amino acids. Between the trimmed V and J ends, which lost 2 bases and 6 bases, there was a span of 5 bases. Germline CDR1 and CDR2: MDHEN and SYDVKM. The CDR3: CASSLNLNEQFF. The CDR3 DNA reads TGTGCCAGCAGTTTAAATCTCAATGAGCAGTTCTTC.

The V and J genes are TRBV18 and TRBJ2-2, with 7 bases aligning to TRBD2. The germline V gene encodes CDR1 KGHSH and CDR2 LQKENI. The CDR3 runs to 15 residues. Losses at the gene ends were 6 bases for V and 4 bases for J; bases not matched to a gene: 8. The CDR3 loop reads CASSSGLRFTGELFF. The CDR3 nucleotides read TGTGCCAGCTCGTCGGGACTACGTTTCACCGGGGAGCTGTTTTTT.

The chain has TRBV2 and TRBJ2-3; 7 nucleotides align to TRBD1. The V gene end was trimmed by 6 bases and the J gene end by 2 bases; junction bases not matched to a gene: 5. This CDR3 region has 14 residues. CDR1 and CDR2 from the germline V gene are SNHLY and FYNNEI. The CDR3 region has the DNA TGTGCCAGCAGAGAGGACAGGTTCACAGATACGCAGTATTTT. Its translation: CASREDRFTDTQYF.

The V gene is TRBV6-1, the J gene TRBJ2-5, with 10 bases that match TRBD1. The J call is uncertain, as TRBJ2-7 better fits the DNA end. CDR3 size: 15 residues. Germline V gene sequence: CDR1 MNHNS, CDR2 SASEGT. CDR3 in amino acids: CASSEVGQGPYEQYF. CDR3 coding DNA: TGTGCCAGCAGTGAAGTGGGACAGGGGCCCTACGAGCAGTACTTC.

This chain uses TRBV6-5 with TRBJ2-5, with D maybe TRBD1 (6 bases). Matching the DNA end better, TRBJ2-7 makes the J call doubtful. CDR1 MNHEY and CDR2 SVGAGI come from the germline V gene. CDR3 length: 14 residues. The CDR3 DNA sequence: TGTGCCAGCTCGACCGGGACAACCCGCTACGAGCAGTACTTC. This sequence encodes CASSTGTTRYEQYF.

The genes are TRBV21-1 and TRBJ1-4; TRBD1 is taken as the D call from the table, unchecked against the DNA. TRBV21-1 corresponds to a pseudogene. The CDR3 loop spans 16 amino acids. The CDR3, as DNA: TGTGCCAGCAGCTGGAGGGGAAGGACAGGTAATGAAAAACTGTTTTTT. It translates to CASSWRGRTGNEKLFF.

The chain has TRBV6-4 and TRBJ2-2, with TRBD2 matching 10 bases. Germline CDR1 MRHNA, CDR2 SNTAGT. The CDR3 length is 15 residues. V lost 6 bases and J lost 6; bases outside the gene matches: 7. DNA of the CDR3: TGTGCCAGCAGCCCGTCCGGGACTAGCGCCGGGGAGCTGTTTTTT. As protein: CASSPSGTSAGELFF.